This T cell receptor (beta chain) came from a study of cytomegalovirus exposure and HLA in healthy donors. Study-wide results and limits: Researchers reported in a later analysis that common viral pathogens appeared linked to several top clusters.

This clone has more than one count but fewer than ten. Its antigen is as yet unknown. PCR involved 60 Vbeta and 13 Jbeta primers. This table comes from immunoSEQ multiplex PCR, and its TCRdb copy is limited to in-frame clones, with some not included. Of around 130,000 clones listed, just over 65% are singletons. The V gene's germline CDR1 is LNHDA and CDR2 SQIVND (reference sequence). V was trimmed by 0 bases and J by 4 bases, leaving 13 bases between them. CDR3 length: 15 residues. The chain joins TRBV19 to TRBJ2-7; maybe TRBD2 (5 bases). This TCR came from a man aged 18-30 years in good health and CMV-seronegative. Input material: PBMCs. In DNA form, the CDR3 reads TGTGCCAGTAGTATAGAAAGAGGGATTCAATACGAGCAGTACTTC. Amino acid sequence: CASSIERGIQYEQYF.